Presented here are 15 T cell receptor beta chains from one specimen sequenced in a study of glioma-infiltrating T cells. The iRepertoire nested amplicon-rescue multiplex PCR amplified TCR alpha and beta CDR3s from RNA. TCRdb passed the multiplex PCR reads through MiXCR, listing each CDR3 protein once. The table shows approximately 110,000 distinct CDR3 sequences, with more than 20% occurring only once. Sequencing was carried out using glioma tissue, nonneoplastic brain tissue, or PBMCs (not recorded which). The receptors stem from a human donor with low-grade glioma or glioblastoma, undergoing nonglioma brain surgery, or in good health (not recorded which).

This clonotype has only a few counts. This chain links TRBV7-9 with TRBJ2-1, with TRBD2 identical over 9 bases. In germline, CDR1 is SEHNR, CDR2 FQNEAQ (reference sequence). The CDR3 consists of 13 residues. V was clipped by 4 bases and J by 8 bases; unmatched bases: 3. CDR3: CASSSGLAHEQFF. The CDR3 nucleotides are TGTGCCAGCAGCTCGGGACTAGCCCATGAGCAGTTCTTC.

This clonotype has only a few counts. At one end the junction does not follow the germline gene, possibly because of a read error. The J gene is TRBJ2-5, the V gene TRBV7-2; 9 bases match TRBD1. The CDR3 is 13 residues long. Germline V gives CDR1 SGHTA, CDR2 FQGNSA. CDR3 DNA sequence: TGTGCCAGCAGCTCGGACAGGGGAGAGACCCTGTACTTC. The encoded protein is CASSSDRGETLYF.

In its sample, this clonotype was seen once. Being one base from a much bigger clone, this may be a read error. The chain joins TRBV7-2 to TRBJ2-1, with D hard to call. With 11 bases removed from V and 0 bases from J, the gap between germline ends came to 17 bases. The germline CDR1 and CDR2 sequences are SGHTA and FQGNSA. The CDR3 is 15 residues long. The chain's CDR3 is CASEVVELSYNEQFF. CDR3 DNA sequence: TGTGCCTCAGAGGTAGTGGAACTCTCCTACAATGAGCAGTTCTTC. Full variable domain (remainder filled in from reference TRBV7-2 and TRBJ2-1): GAGVSQSPSNKVTEKGKDVELRCDPISGHTALYWYRQSLGQGLEFLIYFQGNSAPDKSGLPSDRFSAERTGGSVSTLTIQRTQQEDSAVYLCASEVVELSYNEQFFGPGTRLTVL.

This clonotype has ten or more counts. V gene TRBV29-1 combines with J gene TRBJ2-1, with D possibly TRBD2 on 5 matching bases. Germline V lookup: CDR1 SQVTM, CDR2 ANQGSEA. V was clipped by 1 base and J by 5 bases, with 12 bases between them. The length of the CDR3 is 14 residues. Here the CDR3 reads CSVEGGRVNNEQFF. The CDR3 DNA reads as TGCAGCGTTGAAGGCGGGCGGGTTAACAATGAGCAGTTCTTC.

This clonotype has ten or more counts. The CDR3 nucleotides are TGCAGTGCTAGAGATCTTGGGGACTTCGCCTACGAGCAGTACTTC. It is translated as CSARDLGDFAYEQYF. The V and J genes are TRBV20-1 and TRBJ2-7; TRBD2 might be the D (6 bases). The CDR3 totals 15 residues. V was clipped by 0 bases and J by 2 bases, with 14 bases between them. Looked up from germline, CDR1 is DFQATT and CDR2 is SNEGSKA (reference sequence).

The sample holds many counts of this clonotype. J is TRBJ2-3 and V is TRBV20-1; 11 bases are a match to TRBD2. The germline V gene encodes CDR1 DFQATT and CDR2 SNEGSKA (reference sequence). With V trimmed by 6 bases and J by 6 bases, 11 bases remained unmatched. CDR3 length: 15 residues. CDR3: CSAGALAGVRDTQYF. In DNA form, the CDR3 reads TGCAGTGCCGGGGCACTAGCGGGAGTTCGCGATACGCAGTATTTT.

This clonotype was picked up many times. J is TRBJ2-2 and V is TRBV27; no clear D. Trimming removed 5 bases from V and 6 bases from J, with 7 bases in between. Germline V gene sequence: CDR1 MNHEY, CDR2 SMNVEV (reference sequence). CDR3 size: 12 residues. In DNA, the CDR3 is TGTGCCAGCAGTCTGGCGGCCGGGGAGCTGTTTTTT. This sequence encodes CASSLAAGELFF.

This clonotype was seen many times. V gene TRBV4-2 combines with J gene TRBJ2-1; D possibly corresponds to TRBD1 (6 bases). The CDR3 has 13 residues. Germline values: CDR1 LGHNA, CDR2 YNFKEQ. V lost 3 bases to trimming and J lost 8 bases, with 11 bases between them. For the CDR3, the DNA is TGTGCCAGCAGCCAGTACAGGGCGGATGAGCAGTTCTTC. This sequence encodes CASSQYRADEQFF.

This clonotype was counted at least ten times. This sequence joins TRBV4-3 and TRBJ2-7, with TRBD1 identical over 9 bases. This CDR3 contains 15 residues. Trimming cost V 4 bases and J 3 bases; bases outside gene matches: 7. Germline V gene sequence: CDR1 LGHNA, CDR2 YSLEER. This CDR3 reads CASSPTQGASYEQYF. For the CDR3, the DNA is TGCGCCAGCAGCCCTACACAGGGGGCTAGCTACGAGCAGTACTTC.

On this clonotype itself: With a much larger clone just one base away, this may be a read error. The CDR3 nucleotides are TGTGCCAGTAGTTCGACAGTGGACACTGAAGCTTTCTTT. It is translated as CASSSTVDTEAFF. The chain couples TRBV19 to TRBJ1-1; possibly TRBD1 for D (5 bases). This CDR3 contains 13 residues. The germline gives CDR1 LNHDA, CDR2 SQIVND (reference sequence). The V gene lost 5 bases and the J gene lost 3 bases, with 10 bases spanning the gap.

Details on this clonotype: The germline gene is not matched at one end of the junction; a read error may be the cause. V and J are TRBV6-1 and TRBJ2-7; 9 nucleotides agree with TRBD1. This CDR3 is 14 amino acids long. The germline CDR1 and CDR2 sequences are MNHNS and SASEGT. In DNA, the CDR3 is TGTGCCGGCAGTCTGGACAGGGGAAGGTACGAGCAGTACTTC. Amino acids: CAGSLDRGRYEQYF.

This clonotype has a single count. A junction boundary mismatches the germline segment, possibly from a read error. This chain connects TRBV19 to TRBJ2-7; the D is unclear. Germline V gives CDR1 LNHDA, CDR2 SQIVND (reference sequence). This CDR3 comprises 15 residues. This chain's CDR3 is CASSTHDGITYEKYF. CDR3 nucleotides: TGTGCCAGTAGTACCCACGACGGAATCACCTACGAGAAGTACTTC.

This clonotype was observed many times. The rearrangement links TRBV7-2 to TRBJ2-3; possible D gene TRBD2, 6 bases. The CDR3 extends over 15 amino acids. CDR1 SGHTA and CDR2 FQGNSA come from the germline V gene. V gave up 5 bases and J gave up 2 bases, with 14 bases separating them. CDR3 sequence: CASSPVADHTDTQYF. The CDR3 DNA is TGTGCCAGCAGCCCCGTAGCGGACCACACAGATACGCAGTATTTT. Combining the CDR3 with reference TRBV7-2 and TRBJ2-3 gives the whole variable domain GAGVSQSPSNKVTEKGKDVELRCDPISGHTALYWYRQSLGQGLEFLIYFQGNSAPDKSGLPSDRFSAERTGGSVSTLTIQRTQQEDSAVYLCASSPVADHTDTQYFGPGTRLTVL.

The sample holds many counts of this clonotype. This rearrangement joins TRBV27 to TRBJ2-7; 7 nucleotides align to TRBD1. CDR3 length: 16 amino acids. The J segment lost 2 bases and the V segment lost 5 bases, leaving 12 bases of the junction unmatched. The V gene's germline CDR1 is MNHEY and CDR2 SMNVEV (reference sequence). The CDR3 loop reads CASSPHPGTVPYEQYF. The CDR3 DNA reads TGTGCCAGCAGTCCCCATCCGGGGACAGTCCCCTACGAGCAGTACTTC.

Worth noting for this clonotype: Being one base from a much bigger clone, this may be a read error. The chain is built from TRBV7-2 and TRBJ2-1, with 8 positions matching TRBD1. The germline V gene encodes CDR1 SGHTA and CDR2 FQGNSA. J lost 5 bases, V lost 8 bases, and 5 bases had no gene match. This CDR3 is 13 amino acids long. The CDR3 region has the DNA TGTGCCAGCGGCCCAGGGGGCAACAATGAGCAGTTCTTC. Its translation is CASGPGGNNEQFF.